A selection of T cell receptor beta chains follows, all from one sample in a study of liver allograft versus peripheral blood T cells. TCRdb re-analysed the reads in MiXCR, keeping a single row per CDR3 protein. The table includes fewer than 13,000 distinct CDR3 sequences, approximately 17% detected once. The receptors derive from a human patient who had a liver transplant. A subset of T cells may come from the graft donor. Both conserved end residues are part of each CDR3. Each record gives: V gene, J gene, CDR3 protein.

V: TRBV19
J: TRBJ1-5
CDR3: CASSAWGEGSNQPQHF

V: TRBV6-1
J: TRBJ1-3
CDR3: CASSGEAGGNTIYF

V: TRBV10-3
J: TRBJ1-4
CDR3: CAIRAGGGEREKLFF

V: TRBV6-2/TRBV6-3
J: TRBJ1-2
CDR3: CASRRSDNSNYGYTF

V: TRBV6-5
J: TRBJ1-5
CDR3: CASSYYINQPQHF

V: TRBV12-3/TRBV12-4
J: TRBJ1-5
CDR3: CASSLAQGNQPQHF

V: TRBV6-6
J: TRBJ1-4
CDR3: CASSFHLDRATNEKLFF

V: TRBV19
J: TRBJ1-5
CDR3: CASSIPGSAGNQPQHF

V: TRBV5-5
J: TRBJ1-2
CDR3: CASSLEGTYGYTF

V: TRBV18
J: TRBJ2-7
CDR3: CASSPDRSYEQYF

V: TRBV7-9
J: TRBJ1-6
CDR3: CASSLEGGGNSPLHF

V: TRBV7-9
J: TRBJ2-7
CDR3: CASSSSQFGTGFEQYF

V: TRBV7-2
J: TRBJ2-5
CDR3: CASSLRAQETQYF

V: TRBV11-1
J: TRBJ1-6
CDR3: CASSLRGSNNSPLLF

V: TRBV10-3
J: TRBJ2-7
CDR3: CAISGVGAPYEQYF

V: TRBV6-1
J: TRBJ1-3
CDR3: CASRAYPGNTIYF

V: TRBV7-9
J: TRBJ1-2
CDR3: CASSSPQGGYTF

V: TRBV27
J: TRBJ2-1
CDR3: CASSLIGGDHYNEQFF

V: TRBV7-2
J: TRBJ1-2
CDR3: CASTLDWGADGYTF

V: TRBV12-3/TRBV12-4
J: TRBJ1-1
CDR3: CASIKQGEPEAFF

V: TRBV27
J: TRBJ1-2
CDR3: CASSAGRLYGYTF

V: TRBV29-1
J: TRBJ2-2
CDR3: CSVGRSGGTGELFF

V: TRBV18
J: TRBJ1-2
CDR3: CASSPGQGAALDHTF

V: TRBV11-2
J: TRBJ2-1
CDR3: CASSLERGGRYEQFF

V: TRBV9
J: TRBJ1-1
CDR3: CASSVDRADTEDFF

V: TRBV7-2
J: TRBJ1-2
CDR3: CASSSGTFGYTF

V: TRBV18
J: TRBJ2-3
CDR3: CASSPPGVRGPDTQYF

V: TRBV10-3
J: TRBJ1-3
CDR3: CAIRPPSGNTIYF

V: TRBV19
J: TRBJ1-5
CDR3: CASKGQAQGGNQPQHF

V: TRBV7-2
J: TRBJ2-7
CDR3: CASSFGPTSYEQYF

V: TRBV6-6
J: TRBJ1-2
CDR3: CASTRDRGYGYTF

V: TRBV6-1
J: TRBJ1-5
CDR3: CASINRGYSNQPQHF

V: TRBV7-2
J: TRBJ1-4
CDR3: CASSKMGRGEKLFF

V: TRBV30
J: TRBJ1-6
CDR3: CAWSVRAGPFYNSPLHF

V: TRBV10-3
J: TRBJ1-1
CDR3: CAIRPPEGTEAFF

V: TRBV18
J: TRBJ2-7
CDR3: CASSTGQSSSYEQYF

V: TRBV6-1
J: TRBJ1-5
CDR3: CASPLGANQPQHF

V: TRBV19
J: TRBJ1-4
CDR3: CASSRGGREKLFF

V: TRBV28
J: TRBJ1-5
CDR3: CASRSQGPNQPQHF

V: TRBV3-1
J: TRBJ1-2
CDR3: CASSQRGTYGYTF

V: TRBV6-5
J: TRBJ1-2
CDR3: CASSYSLAGTYGYTF